Following are 16 T cell receptor beta chains from one sample sequenced in a study of shared clonotypes between healthy human individuals. Measured with immunoSEQ multiplex PCR; TCRdb has only the in-frame clones, and not every one. The table shows around 1.5 million clones, with approximately 98% occurring only once. Sequenced material: naive CD4+ T cells sorted from blood. The subset denotes: CD45RA+ positively selected. These receptors originate from a young man in good health.

The CDR3 loop is CASGPLTPADQPQHF. CDR3 in DNA: TGTGCCAGCGGCCCCCTAACCCCAGCTGATCAGCCCCAGCATTTT. The genes are TRBV27 and TRBJ1-5; no clear D gene. This CDR3 is built from 15 residues. CDR1 and CDR2 (germline): MNHEY, SMNVEV (reference sequence). V gave up 8 bases and J gave up 5 bases, with 19 bases separating them.

The CDR3 loop is CASSLTSGFNEQFF. The DNA for the CDR3 is TGTGCCAGCAGTTTGACTAGCGGGTTCAATGAGCAGTTCTTC. The V call is TRBV27, the J call TRBJ2-1, with 10 nucleotides matching TRBD2. V trimming: 3 bases; J trimming: 6 bases; junction bases outside the gene matches: 2. The CDR3 is 14 residues long. Germline CDR1 and CDR2: MNHEY and SMNVEV (reference sequence).

This rearrangement joins TRBV5-4 to TRBJ2-7; tentatively, D is TRBD2 (5 bases). The CDR3 spans 13 residues. The germline gives CDR1 SGHNT, CDR2 YYREEE (reference sequence). V was trimmed by 2 bases and J by 3 bases, leaving 9 bases between them. In DNA form, the CDR3 reads TGTGCCAGCAGCTTTAGAGGGTTCTACGAGCAGTACTTC. Its translation: CASSFRGFYEQYF.

A remark on this clone: Other DNA sequences in the sample encode the same CDR3. DNA of the CDR3: TGTGCCAGCAGCCAAGTCCTCAACACCGGGGAGCTGTTTTTT. Amino acids: CASSQVLNTGELFF. V gene TRBV14 combines with J gene TRBJ2-2, with D uncertain. V lost 1 base and J 2 bases, leaving 5 bases between the germline ends. The CDR3 consists of 14 residues. Germline-derived CDR1 and CDR2 are SGHDN and FVKESK.

This clone was recorded only once. V gene TRBV28 combines with J gene TRBJ2-5, with TRBD2 matching 9 bases. The CDR3 has 18 residues. V lost 6 bases, J lost 4 bases, and 18 bases stayed unmatched. Germline lookup yields CDR1 MDHEN and CDR2 SYDVKM. The CDR3 sequence is CASSPSGTSSMGRETQYF. The CDR3 coding sequence is TGTGCCAGCAGCCCCAGTGGGACTAGCTCAATGGGAAGAGAGACCCAGTACTTC.

The rearrangement uses TRBV28 and TRBJ1-1; D is undetermined. Germline CDR1 is MDHEN and CDR2 is SYDVKM. There are 12 residues in the CDR3. V was shortened by 1 base and J by 11 bases, with 11 bases between the two germline ends. The CDR3 DNA reads as TGTGCCAGCAGTTTATCCGGTTCGTGGGCTTTCTTT. Protein: CASSLSGSWAFF.

V usage is TRBV27 and J usage is TRBJ1-5; D not certain. The CDR3 is 16 residues long. Per the germline V gene, CDR1 is MNHEY and CDR2 is SMNVEV (reference sequence). V shed 5 bases and J shed 0 bases, with 14 bases lying between them. The CDR3 loop reads CASSPAHGVSNQPQHF. The CDR3 DNA sequence: TGTGCCAGCAGTCCTGCGCACGGGGTTAGCAATCAGCCCCAGCATTTT.

The chain joins TRBV29-1 to TRBJ2-3; perhaps D is TRBD1 or TRBD2 (5 bases each). CDR1 SQVTM and CDR2 ANQGSEA come from the germline V gene. This CDR3 has 18 amino acids. V was trimmed by 7 bases and J by 0 bases, leaving 26 bases between them. The CDR3 is CSATSGRQPGRSTDTQYF. In DNA, the CDR3 is TGCAGCGCTACGTCGGGGCGTCAACCAGGCCGCAGCACAGATACGCAGTATTTT.

As concerns this clone: The junction shows a germline mismatch at one end, possibly a read error. The rearrangement links TRBV25-1 to TRBJ2-4; D is unresolved. The CDR3 runs 13 residues. Germline-derived CDR1 and CDR2 are MGHDK and SYGVNS. For the CDR3, the DNA is TGTGCCAGCTGTCGTGTTCTGGTGGTAGGATGGGACTTC. This gives the protein CASCRVLVVGWDF.

The rearrangement uses TRBV29-1 and TRBJ2-1; TRBD1 matches 12 bases. This CDR3 has 13 residues. CDR1 is SQVTM, CDR2 ANQGSEA, per germline. After removal of 6 bases from V and 9 bases from J, the junction contained 6 bases not matched to a gene. The CDR3 here is CSVRGQGATEQFF. The CDR3 coding sequence is TGCAGCGTACGGGGACAGGGGGCTACTGAGCAGTTCTTC.

The genes are TRBV5-4 and TRBJ2-2, with 7 bases identical to TRBD2. CDR3 size: 15 residues. Per germline, CDR1 SGHNT and CDR2 YYREEE (reference sequence). V lost 0 bases to trimming and J lost 5 bases; unmatched junction nucleotides: 4. The CDR3: CASSLAGRLTGELFF. DNA for the CDR3: TGTGCCAGCAGCTTGGCCGGGAGGTTGACCGGGGAGCTGTTTTTT. Based on the CDR3 plus reference TRBV5-4 and TRBJ2-2, the full variable domain is ETGVTQSPTHLIKTRGQQVTLRCSSQSGHNTVSWYQQALGQGPQFIFQYYREEENGRGNFPPRFSGLQFPNYSSELNVNALELDDSALYLCASSLAGRLTGELFFGEGSRLTVL.

This clone has only one observation. The chain links TRBV19 to TRBJ1-5, with a weak D call TRBD1 (5 bases). V was trimmed by 4 bases and J by 7 bases, leaving 14 bases between them. Germline V CDR1 and CDR2: LNHDA, SQIVND (reference sequence). The CDR3 has 14 residues. CDR3 sequence reads: CASSRRQLVQPQHF. The CDR3 DNA reads as TGTGCCAGTAGTAGACGACAGTTAGTGCAGCCCCAGCATTTT.

This rearrangement joins TRBV9 to TRBJ2-3; TRBD1 is a possible D gene (6 bases). With 5 bases removed from V and 2 bases from J, the gap between germline ends came to 21 bases. CDR1 is SGDLS, CDR2 YYNGEE, per germline. The CDR3 length is 17 residues. CDR3 residues: CASSQDLGRGSTDTQYF. For the CDR3, the DNA is TGTGCCAGCAGTCAAGACCTTGGCAGGGGATCCACAGATACGCAGTATTTT.

In this sample, this clone turned up once. The V and J genes are TRBV5-1 and TRBJ2-5; D is unclear. Trimming took off 3 bases at V and 9 bases at J, with 15 bases between the two ends. The germline CDR1 and CDR2 sequences are SGHRS and YFSETQ. The CDR3 sequence is 13 residues long. CDR3 coding DNA: TGCGCCAGCAGCTCGGACGGCTACATGGCCCAGTACTTC. It specifies CASSSDGYMAQYF.

This clone has just one count. This rearrangement joins TRBV9 to TRBJ1-3; D call uncertain. The CDR3 is 14 residues long. V lost 1 base and J lost 0, with 5 bases in between. Germline V gives CDR1 SGDLS, CDR2 YYNGEE. Here the CDR3 reads CASSVYPSGNTIYF. The CDR3 DNA sequence: TGTGCCAGCAGCGTATACCCCTCTGGAAACACCATATATTTT.

This clone was seen just once. The chain has TRBV7-2 and TRBJ1-4; 7 bases align to TRBD1. J gave up 5 bases and V 2 bases, and 5 bases lay outside the gene matches. CDR3 length: 15 residues. Germline lookup yields CDR1 SGHTA and CDR2 FQGNSA. CDR3 nucleotide sequence: TGTGCCAGCAGCTTAAGGACAGGCGGAAATGAAAAACTGTTTTTT. This gives the protein CASSLRTGGNEKLFF.